This T cell receptor (beta chain) was sequenced during a study of OX40 agonist ivuxolimab in advanced cancers. Germline lookup yields CDR1 SEHNR and CDR2 FQNEAQ (reference sequence). CDR3 size: 19 residues. V lost 3 bases, J lost 3 bases, and 15 bases stayed unmatched. Measured with immunoSEQ multiplex PCR; TCRdb has only the in-frame clones, and not every one. The sample yields tens of thousands of clones, approximately 87% seen once. This TCR came from an adult with an advanced solid tumor such as melanoma, head and neck, liver or kidney cancer. Source: CD4+ or CD8+ T cells sorted from blood, taken in a trial of the OX40 agonist ivuxolimab. J is TRBJ2-1 and V is TRBV7-9; 9 bases fit TRBD2. The DNA of the CDR3 is TGTGCCAGCAGCTTTATGGGCCAGCGCAGCGGGGGGAACTACAATGAGCAGTTCTTC. This gives the protein CASSFMGQRSGGNYNEQFF.